The source of this T cell receptor beta chain is a study of shared clonotypes between healthy human individuals (dated by TCRdb to the early 2020s). Study-wide context: The cohort included three men and a couple of women between 18 and 49 years of age. Libraries were prepared and TCR repertoires were sequenced by different laboratories using diverse techniques, in order to increase sequencing depth and limit assay-specific biases. Per donor, three plates each were used for CD4 naive and CD4 memory, two for CD8 naive, and one for CD8 memory. To estimate repertoire size and how much clonotypes are shared between individuals, the study performed deep sequencing of blood TCR repertoires from a few healthy adults. Each donor's leukapheresis produced roughly between roughly 0.85 and 9.5 billion PBMCs.

The CDR3 holds 16 amino acids from the cysteine to the phenylalanine. Of all the DNA, just the CDR3 is kept, 48 bases in frame from base 1. V sheds 4 bases and J sheds 0 bases, leaving 14 bases between their ends. CDR1 is given as SGDLS and CDR2 as YYNGEE, both from the germline V gene. Healthy HIV-negative adults with no recently reported acute infections or vaccinations were included as donors. Only Caucasian adults living in Nashville, Tennessee, USA were represented among the donors. Magnetic negative selection was used to enrich CD4+ T cells, after which naive cells were positively selected on CD45RA and the negative fraction became the memory subset. Blood was collected by leukapheresis, and PBMCs were isolated by Ficoll-Histopaque density gradient centrifugation and then cryopreserved in liquid nitrogen vapor phase. Analytical flow cytometry was used to check the purity and quantity of each magnetically sorted T cell population. Each sorted fraction had its genomic DNA isolated and then quantified by UV absorbance on a Nanodrop 2000c.

TCR CDR3 regions were amplified from genomic DNA by multiplex PCR using the deep immunoSEQ assay. Extracted genomic DNA from each cell subset was spread evenly across all wells of several immunoSEQ 96-well plates, with each plate serving as a replicate. For sorted subsets, approximately 210 ng genomic DNA, equal to about 30,000 T cell genomes, was loaded into each replicate PCR. The purified libraries were quantified using a Qubit 3.0 fluorometer, sized with a Bioanalyzer 2100, and then quantified again using the KAPA Library Quantification kit. A separate single-read 150-cycle Illumina NextSeq 550 flow cell was used to sequence each immunoSEQ 96-well plate. Concerning the study's data processing: Because only junctional sequences without quality scores were contained in the immunoSEQ output, filtering matching that applied to full-length reads could not be performed. To assign V/J genes and CDR3, sequences were annotated using PyIR, a Python wrapper for IgBLAST v1.9, with IMGT germline references. Reads were filtered out if the reads had weak V/J assignments (E-value above 1e-6), no CDR3, stop codons, out-of-frame junctions, or ambiguous translated residues. V3J clonotypes were defined by identical inferred V gene, J gene, and CDR3 amino acid sequence. Percentage overlap between repertoires was calculated by dividing the number of shared unique clonotypes by the size of the smaller repertoire. RTK rarefaction, the Chao1 estimator, and Recon v2.1 estimates of unobserved clonotypes were used to assess repertoire richness. For all TCRbeta clonotypes obtained by the gDNA method from a handful of donors, generation probabilities were computed with OLGA. In TCRdb, the immuneACCESS table is reduced to in-frame sequences with V and J assigned. These tables do not hold every clone; where another copy was compared, an unresolved V gene accounts for under half, and the others remain unexplained. Clone size and the V and J calls come from that table; the DNA yielded D and trimming. This sample has about 2.4 million clones in its table, and 80% to 95% of those were observed once. The top ten constitute about 0.34% of the sample.

What the work shows at the level of the full study, not this receptor alone: When a handful of donors were compared, the shared fraction of clonotypes was about 5% for naive CD4, approximately 3.3% for naive CD8, 2.3% for memory CD4, and 0.4% for memory CD8. Compared with non-shared clonotypes, clonotypes shared by all four sorted-subset donors had higher generation probabilities. Based on pairwise subsampling, the degree of clonotype sharing among donors was expected to be affected by sequencing depth. The small number of donors limited the genetic and exposure-history diversity represented. Incomplete sequencing was indicated by rarefaction of sorted-subset datasets, despite the large sequencing depth. Sampling was restricted to blood, and TCR repertoires in tissue are likely to differ from TCR repertoires in blood. Estimated clonotype richness was generally larger for naive than for memory subsets.

With respect to this clone: The specificity of this receptor is unknown. Within one base of it there is no much larger clone, and no base qualities were kept.

The sequenced sample consisted of naive CD4+ T cells from PBMCs. Explained via the paper, the cell subset or site label denotes: CD45RA+ positively selected. The sequence was obtained from a man younger than 35 in good health. Some clones in this sample may be carry-over from other donors' samples. The chain is made from TRBV9 and TRBJ2-1; the D gene could be TRBD1 or TRBD2, each one agreeing over 5 bases. The CDR3 corresponds to CASSTRGGPSYNEQFF. The DNA sequence is as follows: TGTGCCAGCAGCACAAGGGGCGGGCCCTCCTACAATGAGCAGTTCTTC.